Following are 28 T cell receptor beta chains from one sample sequenced in a study of shared clonotypes between healthy human individuals. Profiling relied on immunoSEQ multiplex PCR, and the TCRdb table lists in-frame clones only, not all of them. The table shows approximately 980,000 clones, with approximately 80% occurring only once. The specimen was memory CD4+ T cells sorted from blood. The subset here: CD45RA-negative fraction. Receptors originate from a man aged 18 to 30 in good health.

The chain links TRBV2 to TRBJ1-2; unclear D gene. Germline V gene data show CDR1 as SNHLY and CDR2 as FYNNEI. This CDR3 spans 15 amino acids. V lost 5 bases, J lost 0 bases, and 13 bases lay in between. This CDR3 is CASSPDLSPNYGYTF. DNA for the CDR3: TGTGCCAGCAGTCCCGACCTATCCCCTAACTATGGCTACACCTTC.

As for this clone: The CDR3 end shows no conserved phenylalanine or tryptophan, and so a read error is likely. No DNA is shown, since the ends of the CDR3 on it are uncertain; the CDR3 is the one TCRdb lists. This sequence joins TRBV5-1 and TRBJ1-1. Germline V lookup: CDR1 SGHRS, CDR2 YFSETQ. The CDR3 adds up to 12 amino acids, both ends counted. CDR3 protein: CASSPWPRGRCI.

This clone was recorded a few times. This chain links TRBV2 with TRBJ1-6, with 9 positions matching TRBD1. The CDR3 extends over 14 amino acids. Germline loops: CDR1 SNHLY, CDR2 FYNNEI. V trimming: 4 bases; J trimming: 10 bases; junction bases outside the gene matches: 5. CDR3 bases: TGTGCCAGCAGTGGGGGGACAGGGCAATCACCCCTCCACTTT. Protein: CASSGGTGQSPLHF.

This clone showed up just once. The same CDR3 arises from other DNA sequences in this sample as well. This chain connects TRBV4-1 to TRBJ2-2, with TRBD2 identical over 7 bases. Per germline, CDR1 MGHRA and CDR2 YSYEKL. The V gene end was trimmed by 2 bases and the J gene end by 1 base; junction bases not matched to a gene: 7. This CDR3 contains 17 residues. The CDR3 nucleotides read TGCGCCAGCAGCCAAAGCTCTGGCGGGAGGAACACCGGGGAGCTGTTTTTT. This codes for CASSQSSGGRNTGELFF.

In regard to this clone: The same CDR3 arises from other DNA sequences in this sample as well. This chain links TRBV19 with TRBJ2-3; D unresolved. There are 12 residues in the CDR3. V was clipped by 6 bases and J by 0 bases, with 4 bases between them. Per germline, CDR1 LNHDA and CDR2 SQIVND (reference sequence). The CDR3 protein is CASRGSTDTQYF. DNA of the CDR3: TGTGCCAGTAGAGGGAGCACAGATACGCAGTATTTT.

V gene TRBV7-2 combines with J gene TRBJ2-1; the D gene is possibly TRBD2 (6 bases). V lost 1 base and J 7 bases, leaving 14 bases between the germline ends. Germline loops: CDR1 SGHTA, CDR2 FQGNSA. The CDR3 sequence is 15 residues long. The CDR3, as DNA: TGTGCCAGCAGCTTAGTTGCGGGACCAGAGAATGAGCAGTTCTTC. This gives the protein CASSLVAGPENEQFF.

The chain uses TRBV6-5 and TRBJ2-4; 11 bases align to TRBD1. This CDR3 region has 14 residues. The V segment lost 5 bases and the J segment 8 bases; nucleotides outside the gene matches: 5. CDR1 is MNHEY, CDR2 SVGAGI, per germline. CDR3 loop: CASSRTGGGDIQYF. For the CDR3, the DNA is TGTGCCAGCAGTAGGACAGGGGGCGGAGACATTCAGTACTTC.

The V gene is TRBV29-1, the J gene TRBJ1-2; D remains unclear. Germline V gene sequence: CDR1 SQVTM, CDR2 ANQGSEA. This CDR3 is built from 13 residues. V lost 3 bases and J 8 bases, leaving 16 bases between the germline ends. The CDR3 nucleotides are TGCAGCGTTGATTGGCGGGCCACCCGCGGCTACACCTTC. It translates to CSVDWRATRGYTF.

Only a few counts were recorded for this clone. This chain joins TRBV5-6 and TRBJ1-4, with no clear D. V dropped 1 base and J dropped 5 bases, with 6 bases sitting between them. The CDR3 contains 13 residues. Germline loops: CDR1 SGHDT, CDR2 YYEEEE. DNA of the CDR3: TGTGCCAGCAGCTTGTACCCAAATGAAAAACTGTTTTTT. This translates into CASSLYPNEKLFF. The full variable domain, in which reference TRBV5-6 and TRBJ1-4 provide the parts outside the CDR3, is DAGVTQSPTHLIKTRGQQVTLRCSPKSGHDTVSWYQQALGQGPQFIFQYYEEEERQRGNFPDRFSGHQFPNYSSELNVNALLLGDSALYLCASSLYPNEKLFFGSGTQLSVL.

The rearrangement uses TRBV7-2 and TRBJ1-2, with D maybe TRBD1 (6 bases). Germline lookup yields CDR1 SGHTA and CDR2 FQGNSA. The CDR3 is 15 residues long. Trimming removed 5 bases at V and 5 bases at J, with 18 bases between. Written as DNA, the CDR3 is TGTGCCAGCAGCCCCGCAGTTCAAGGGGGTTATGGCTACACCTTC. Its translation is CASSPAVQGGYGYTF.

The CDR3 reads CASSSGPGTSGGSVFF. DNA for the CDR3: TGTGCCAGCAGTTCGGGGCCCGGGACTAGCGGGGGGAGTGTGTTCTTC. The genes are TRBV6-6 and TRBJ2-1, with TRBD2 identical over 15 bases. Germline CDR1 MNHNY, CDR2 SVGAGI (reference sequence). The ends lost 4 bases at V and 15 bases at J; junction bases unmatched: 13. This CDR3 region has 16 residues.

The gene calls are TRBV20-1 and TRBJ2-5; D is undetermined. Trimming stripped 4 bases from V and 1 base from J, with 4 bases between. CDR1 is DFQATT, CDR2 SNEGSKA, per germline (reference sequence). The CDR3 contains 11 residues. The DNA of the CDR3 is TGCAGTGCTATTTCCCAAGAGACCCAGTACTTC. Protein product: CSAISQETQYF.

The rearrangement joins TRBV30 to TRBJ1-1, with 7 positions matching TRBD1. CDR1 is GTSNPN and CDR2 is SVGIG in the germline V gene (reference sequence). The CDR3 is 12 amino acids. The CDR3 is CGGGRGQTEAFF. The CDR3 bases are TGTGGGGGTGGTAGGGGGCAAACTGAAGCTTTCTTT.

The V call is TRBV7-2, the J call TRBJ2-3; TRBD2 matches at 11 bases. Trimming at V came to 6 bases and at J to 1 base, leaving 12 bases not matched to a gene. This CDR3 is 18 amino acids long. CDR1 SGHTA and CDR2 FQGNSA come from the germline V gene. The CDR3 protein is CASRDRISGGAGTDTQYF. Written as DNA, the CDR3 is TGTGCCAGCAGGGATCGGATTAGCGGGGGGGCTGGCACAGATACGCAGTATTTT. Combining the CDR3 with reference TRBV7-2 and TRBJ2-3 gives the whole variable domain GAGVSQSPSNKVTEKGKDVELRCDPISGHTALYWYRQSLGQGLEFLIYFQGNSAPDKSGLPSDRFSAERTGGSVSTLTIQRTQQEDSAVYLCASRDRISGGAGTDTQYFGPGTRLTVL.

This clone was picked up one time. This chain joins TRBV15 and TRBJ2-1; the match to TRBD1 covers 7 bases. The junction had 9 bases not matched to a gene; V was cut back by 1 base and J by 0 bases. The CDR3 runs to 18 residues. Germline assignment: CDR1 LNHNV and CDR2 YYDKDF (reference sequence). The CDR3 protein is CATSRGSGGDSSYNEQFF. Here the CDR3 DNA reads TGTGCCACCAGCAGAGGTTCAGGGGGAGATAGCTCCTACAATGAGCAGTTCTTC.

The chain uses TRBV4-1 and TRBJ2-5; TRBD2 aligns across 8 bases. The germline V gene has CDR1 MGHRA and CDR2 YSYEKL. The CDR3 runs to 16 residues. The V and J ends lost 4 bases and 2 bases, in that order; junction bases with no gene match: 9. The CDR3 sequence is CASSRSGSGGQETQYF. The CDR3, as DNA: TGCGCCAGCAGCCGCAGCGGCAGCGGGGGACAAGAGACCCAGTACTTC.

The V and J genes are TRBV25-1 and TRBJ1-6, with TRBD1 as a possible D gene (5 bases). CDR3 length: 15 amino acids. Germline CDR1 is MGHDK and CDR2 is SYGVNS. V lost 2 bases to trimming and J lost 10 bases, with 15 bases between them. The CDR3 DNA reads as TGTGCCAGCAGTGAAAGGCGGGGGGGTGGGTCACCCCTCCACTTT. This sequence encodes CASSERRGGGSPLHF.

V usage is TRBV5-1 and J usage is TRBJ2-5, with TRBD1 as a possible D gene (5 bases). Looked up from germline, CDR1 is SGHRS and CDR2 is YFSETQ. Trimming removed 2 bases at V and 7 bases at J, with 12 bases between. CDR3 size: 13 residues. The CDR3, as DNA: TGCGCCAGCAGCTTAACAGGACAACGGACCCAGTACTTC. It codes for CASSLTGQRTQYF.

This rearrangement joins TRBV5-4 to TRBJ2-5, with 8 positions matching TRBD2. The V segment lost 2 bases and the J segment 5 bases; nucleotides outside the gene matches: 2. The CDR3 runs to 13 residues. CDR1 is SGHNT, CDR2 YYREEE, per germline (reference sequence). In DNA, the CDR3 is TGTGCCAGCAGCTTTAGCGGGGTTGAGACCCAGTACTTC. Encoded protein: CASSFSGVETQYF.

The CDR3 DNA is TGCGCCAGCAGCTTGCAGGAACGGGGGGAGCTGTTTTTT. Its translation: CASSLQERGELFF. The genes are TRBV5-1 and TRBJ2-2; D remains unclear. Trimming pared 1 base from V and 8 bases from J, leaving 9 bases between. The CDR3 runs 13 residues. The germline V gene encodes CDR1 SGHRS and CDR2 YFSETQ.

J is TRBJ1-4 and V is TRBV14; D call uncertain. The CDR3 totals 13 residues. CDR1 SGHDN and CDR2 FVKESK come from the germline V gene. V was shortened by 3 bases and J by 6 bases, with 8 bases between the two germline ends. CDR3 in amino acids: CASSQTPHEKLFF. CDR3 DNA sequence: TGTGCCAGCAGCCAGACACCTCATGAAAAACTGTTTTTT.

J is TRBJ1-4 and V is TRBV6-5, with TRBD1 matching over 7 bases. J was trimmed by 7 bases and V by 4 bases; bases with no gene match: 9. The germline V gene encodes CDR1 MNHEY and CDR2 SVGAGI. CDR3 length equals 15 residues. In nucleotides, the CDR3 is TGTGCCAGCAGTTGGAGACAGGGTGGTGGTGAAAAACTGTTTTTT. Encoded protein: CASSWRQGGGEKLFF.

The V call is TRBV5-1, the J call TRBJ2-2, with 9 bases identical to TRBD1. This CDR3 comprises 16 residues. CDR1 is SGHRS, CDR2 YFSETQ, per germline. V gave up 4 bases and J gave up 7 bases; unmatched junction bases: 11. CDR3 region: CASSLPGQGSGGELFF. The CDR3, as DNA: TGCGCCAGCAGCCTCCCGGGACAGGGTTCTGGCGGGGAGCTGTTTTTT.

The chain employs TRBV5-6 and TRBJ1-1; no firm D call. V lost 6 bases, J lost 1 base, and 16 bases lay in between. The CDR3 sequence is 15 residues long. Germline V gives CDR1 SGHDT, CDR2 YYEEEE. This CDR3 is CASIAAGSGNTEAFF. CDR3 coding DNA: TGTGCCAGCATCGCCGCAGGTTCGGGGAACACTGAAGCTTTCTTT. The entire variable domain, with the rest obtained from reference TRBV5-6 and TRBJ1-1, is as follows: DAGVTQSPTHLIKTRGQQVTLRCSPKSGHDTVSWYQQALGQGPQFIFQYYEEEERQRGNFPDRFSGHQFPNYSSELNVNALLLGDSALYLCASIAAGSGNTEAFFGQGTRLTVV.

The rearrangement uses TRBV6-1 and TRBJ1-2; D gene ambiguous. The V gene's germline CDR1 is MNHNS and CDR2 SASEGT. The V gene lost 7 bases and the J gene lost 0 bases, with 6 bases spanning the gap. This CDR3 spans 12 amino acids. CDR3 DNA sequence: TGTGCCAGCACTCTAGCTAACTATGGCTACACCTTC. Encoded protein: CASTLANYGYTF.

The genes are TRBV27 and TRBJ1-2; the match to TRBD1 covers 11 bases. Trimming took 3 bases from V and 8 from J; bases not matched to a gene: 8. This CDR3 spans 15 amino acids. The germline gives CDR1 MNHEY, CDR2 SMNVEV (reference sequence). CDR3 loop: CASSFLGQGADGYTF. In nucleotides, the CDR3 is TGTGCCAGCAGTTTTTTAGGACAGGGGGCGGACGGCTACACCTTC.

To note about this clone: This may stem from a read error, because a much larger clone lies one nucleotide away. The rearrangement joins TRBV7-9 to TRBJ2-7; weak D call: TRBD1 (6 bases). The CDR3 loop spans 11 amino acids. Germline CDR1 SEHNR, CDR2 FQNEAQ (reference sequence). Trimming took off 2 bases at V and 7 bases at J, with 6 bases between the two ends. CDR3 DNA: TGTGCCAGCAGCTTAAGGGGGGAGCAGTACTTC. Its protein is CASSLRGEQYF.

This rearrangement joins TRBV6-5 to TRBJ2-1; D is possibly TRBD1 (5 bases). Germline V gives CDR1 MNHEY, CDR2 SVGAGI. The CDR3 consists of 15 residues. The ends were cut back, 6 bases at V and 7 bases at J, with 19 bases in the middle. The DNA for the CDR3 is TGTGCCAGCAGCCCACTCGGACCTAAGGGGAATGAGCAGTTCTTC. Its translation: CASSPLGPKGNEQFF.